This TCR beta chain emerged from a study of blood T cell repertoires in COVID-19. As for the study in general: Donors in the United States, Italy and Spain gave samples during acute or convalescent COVID-19.

Looked up from germline, CDR1 is SNHLY and CDR2 is FYNNEI. V lost 5 bases to trimming and J lost 2 bases, with 16 bases between them. CDR3 size: 16 residues. TCRdb keeps only in-frame clones here, not all; method: immunoSEQ multiplex PCR. The repertoire holds about 91,000 clones, with 85% to 90% as singletons. Sequenced: peripheral blood. V is TRBV2 and J is TRBJ2-4; unclear D gene. The source is a woman in her 70s with acute or convalescent COVID-19. The CDR3 region is CASSMESRRTKNIQYF. CDR3 nucleotides: TGTGCCAGCAGTATGGAGAGCCGACGAACCAAAAACATTCAGTACTTC.